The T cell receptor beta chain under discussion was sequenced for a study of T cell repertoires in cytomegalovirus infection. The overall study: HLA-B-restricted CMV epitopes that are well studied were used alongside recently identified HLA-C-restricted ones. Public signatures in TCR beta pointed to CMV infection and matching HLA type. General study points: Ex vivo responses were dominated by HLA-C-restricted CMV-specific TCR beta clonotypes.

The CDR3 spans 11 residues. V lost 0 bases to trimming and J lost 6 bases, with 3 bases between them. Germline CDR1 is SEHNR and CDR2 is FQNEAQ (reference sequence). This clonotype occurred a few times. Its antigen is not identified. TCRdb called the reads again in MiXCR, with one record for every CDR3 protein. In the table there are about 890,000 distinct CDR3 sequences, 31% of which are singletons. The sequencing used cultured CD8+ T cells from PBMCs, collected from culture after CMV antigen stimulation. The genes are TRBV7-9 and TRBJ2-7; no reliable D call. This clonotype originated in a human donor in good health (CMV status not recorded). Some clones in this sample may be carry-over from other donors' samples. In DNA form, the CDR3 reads TGTGCCAGCAGCTTAGCAGCCGAGCAGTACTTC. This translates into CASSLAAEQYF.